The table lists the clone carrying this TCR beta chain with a count of one. Use of 60 Vbeta and 13 Jbeta primers characterized the PCR. The data were produced by immunoSEQ multiplex PCR, yet TCRdb's version contains in-frame clones alone and is incomplete. The sample has about 140,000 clones; 80% are singletons. The sample originates from a study of cytomegalovirus exposure and HLA in healthy donors. The J segment lost 6 bases and the V segment lost 2 bases, leaving 7 bases of the junction unmatched. Germline lookup yields CDR1 SGDLS and CDR2 YYNGEE. This CDR3 has 15 amino acids. The specimen sequenced was PBMCs. This chain connects TRBV9 to TRBJ2-1; 8 bases agree with TRBD2. The receptor was isolated from a middle-aged woman in good health and CMV-seronegative. The CDR3 DNA reads TGTGCCAGCAGCGTTTCCAGCGGGAGTTTCAATGAGCAGTTCTTC. It encodes CASSVSSGSFNEQFF.